The 22 T cell receptor beta chains given below trace back to one sample, sequenced in a study of T cell repertoires in cytomegalovirus infection. MiXCR was run by TCRdb on the reads, yielding one entry per CDR3 protein. This table has around 130,000 distinct CDR3 sequences, almost 9% appearing once. The sample comprised PBMCs. These receptor sequences come from a human donor in good health (CMV status not recorded). Some clones in this sample may be carry-over from other donors' samples.

This clonotype was seen many times. The V gene is TRBV12-3 or TRBV12-4, the J gene TRBJ1-1; 8 bases match TRBD1. Losses at the gene ends were 5 bases for V and 5 bases for J; bases not matched to a gene: 7. This CDR3 has 14 amino acids. CDR3: CASSPQGVLTEAFF. The CDR3 region has the DNA TGTGCCAGCAGTCCACAGGGGGTCTTGACTGAAGCTTTCTTT.

This clonotype was detected only a few times. The chain combines TRBV20-1 with TRBJ1-2, with D perhaps TRBD1 (5 bases). Trimming took off 5 bases at V and 8 bases at J, with 12 bases between the two ends. There are 11 residues in the CDR3. CDR1 and CDR2 (germline): DFQATT, SNEGSKA (reference sequence). The CDR3 spells CSAGTLEGYTF. DNA for the CDR3: TGCAGTGCTGGGACTCTGGAGGGCTACACCTTC.

Comments on this clonotype: One end of the junction is discordant with germline, which a read error may explain. The chain couples TRBV12-3 or TRBV12-4 to TRBJ2-7; a possible D gene is TRBD1 (5 bases). This CDR3 region has 15 residues. CDR3 in DNA: TGTGCCAGCAGTCCAGGCTGGGGCACCCTCTACGAGCAGTACTTT. Translated: CASSPGWGTLYEQYF.

This clonotype was recorded at least ten times. The chain carries TRBV2 and TRBJ2-1; D unresolved. CDR1 is SNHLY, CDR2 FYNNEI, per germline. V dropped 6 bases and J dropped 0 bases, with 15 bases sitting between them. CDR3 length: 16 residues. The CDR3 nucleotides read TGTGCCAGCAGGATTACGGCTTTGAGCTCCTACAATGAGCAGTTCTTC. This sequence encodes CASRITALSSYNEQFF. The whole variable domain, filled in from reference TRBV2 and TRBJ2-1, reads EPEVTQTPSHQVTQMGQEVILRCVPISNHLYFYWYRQILGQKVEFLVSFYNNEISEKSEIFDDQFSVERPDGSNFTLKIRSTKLEDSAMYFCASRITALSSYNEQFFGPGTRLTVL.

This clonotype has ten or more counts. V usage is TRBV4-3 and J usage is TRBJ2-2; the match to TRBD1 covers 8 bases. The junction had 6 bases not matched to a gene; V was cut back by 1 base and J by 5 bases. This CDR3 contains 16 residues. Germline values: CDR1 LGHNA, CDR2 YSLEER. The CDR3 sequence is CASSQGRGRLTGELFF. As DNA, the CDR3 is TGCGCCAGCAGCCAAGGCAGGGGGCGATTAACCGGGGAGCTGTTTTTT.

V is TRBV29-1 and J is TRBJ2-7; the D gene is possibly TRBD1 (6 bases). V was shortened by 6 bases and J by 2 bases, with 11 bases between the two germline ends. CDR3 length equals 12 residues. CDR1 is SQVTM and CDR2 is ANQGSEA in the germline V gene. CDR3 protein: CSVGDTPYEQYF. In DNA, the CDR3 is TGCAGCGTCGGGGACACCCCCTACGAGCAGTACTTC.

Only a few counts were recorded for this clonotype. The chain joins TRBV5-1 to TRBJ2-7; D is unresolved. The V and J ends lost 4 bases and 5 bases respectively, with 16 bases between them. The CDR3 runs to 14 residues. Germline V lookup: CDR1 SGHRS, CDR2 YFSETQ. The CDR3 nucleotides are TGCGCCAGCAGCACGTCCCCAGGTACAGACGAGCAGTACTTC. It codes for CASSTSPGTDEQYF.

In its sample, this clonotype was seen many times. Written as DNA, the CDR3 is TGCAGTGCTTTAGATGGGGCGGGGCCCTCCTACGAGCAGTACTTC. Translating it yields CSALDGAGPSYEQYF. The V call is TRBV20-1, the J call TRBJ2-7; maybe TRBD2 (6 bases). V was trimmed by 5 bases and J by 0 bases, leaving 17 bases between them. The germline V gene has CDR1 DFQATT and CDR2 SNEGSKA (reference sequence). The CDR3 length is 15 residues.

V is TRBV4-2 and J is TRBJ2-1, with D perhaps TRBD2 (6 bases). Trimming removed 4 bases from V and 6 bases from J, with 19 bases in between. Germline V lookup: CDR1 LGHNA, CDR2 YNFKEQ. This CDR3 has 16 residues. The DNA of the CDR3 is TGTGCCAGCAGCCGGGACGGGACTGCCCCCGGCAATGAGCAGTTCTTC. Amino acids: CASSRDGTAPGNEQFF.

This clonotype has at least ten counts. The rearrangement uses TRBV6-6 and TRBJ2-1, with TRBD1 matching 10 bases. Trimming cost V 5 bases and J 3 bases; bases outside gene matches: 1. The germline V gene has CDR1 MNHNY and CDR2 SVGAGI (reference sequence). The CDR3 has 14 amino acids. This CDR3 is CASSGDRGYNEQFF. The CDR3 DNA is TGTGCCAGCAGTGGGGACAGGGGCTACAATGAGCAGTTCTTC.

This clonotype was seen at least ten times. The genes are TRBV6-2 or TRBV6-3 and TRBJ2-7; D is undetermined. V gave up 2 bases and J gave up 5 bases, with 4 bases separating them. CDR3 length: 11 residues. Germline V gene sequence: CDR1 MNHEY, CDR2 SVGEGT. The CDR3 spells CASSYVDEQYF. In DNA, the CDR3 is TGTGCCAGCAGTTACGTCGACGAGCAGTACTTC.

There are many counts of this clonotype. The chain couples TRBV7-9 to TRBJ2-5; D may match TRBD1 or TRBD2 (5 bases each). The CDR3 has 12 residues. The V and J ends lost 5 bases and 3 bases respectively, with 7 bases between them. The germline V gene encodes CDR1 SEHNR and CDR2 FQNEAQ (reference sequence). The CDR3 DNA sequence: TGTGCCAGCAGCAGGGGAGAAGAGACCCAGTACTTC. This encodes CASSRGEETQYF.

This clonotype was observed many times. V and J are TRBV6-2 or TRBV6-3 and TRBJ2-2; 10 nucleotides agree with TRBD2. The CDR3 runs 16 residues. The V gene end was trimmed by 5 bases and the J gene end by 6 bases; junction bases not matched to a gene: 9. CDR1 MNHEY and CDR2 SVGEGT come from the germline V gene. CDR3 region: CASSHRLAGVAGELFF. For the CDR3, the DNA is TGTGCCAGCAGTCACCGACTAGCGGGCGTGGCCGGGGAGCTGTTTTTT.

This clonotype was seen a handful of times. The chain is built from TRBV2 and TRBJ2-2; possibly TRBD1 for D (5 bases). Looked up from germline, CDR1 is SNHLY and CDR2 is FYNNEI. CDR3 length equals 13 residues. Trimming took off 6 bases at V and 9 bases at J, with 14 bases between the two ends. The CDR3, as DNA: TGTGCCAGCAGAGACAGCGCTTTTCGGGAGCTGTTTTTT. The encoded protein is CASRDSAFRELFF. The variable domain in full, with the rest retrieved from reference TRBV2 and TRBJ2-2, is EPEVTQTPSHQVTQMGQEVILRCVPISNHLYFYWYRQILGQKVEFLVSFYNNEISEKSEIFDDQFSVERPDGSNFTLKIRSTKLEDSAMYFCASRDSAFRELFFGEGSRLTVL.

In this sample, this clonotype turned up many times. The chain combines TRBV28 with TRBJ1-1, with TRBD1 identical over 7 bases. Per germline, CDR1 MDHEN and CDR2 SYDVKM. After removal of 2 bases from V and 8 bases from J, the junction contained 5 bases not matched to a gene. The CDR3 loop spans 13 amino acids. The CDR3 nucleotides read TGTGCCAGCAGTTTAACAGGGGCCGTAGAAGCTTTCTTT. This translates into CASSLTGAVEAFF.

This clonotype was recorded many times. The chain carries TRBV7-2 and TRBJ1-4; D remains unclear. Germline-derived CDR1 and CDR2 are SGHTA and FQGNSA. The V end was cut by 1 base, the J end by 10 bases, with 7 bases between. The CDR3 has 12 residues. The CDR3 bases are TGTGCCAGCAGCTTAGAGGCAGGAAAACTGTTTTTT. It is translated as CASSLEAGKLFF.

This clonotype has a count of ten or more. V usage is TRBV4-1 and J usage is TRBJ2-1, with TRBD1 identical over 9 bases. CDR1 and CDR2 (germline): MGHRA, YSYEKL. The CDR3 length is 15 residues. Unmatched junction bases numbered 7, after V lost 5 bases and J lost 5 bases. The CDR3: CASSFRQGDDNEQFF. The CDR3 coding sequence is TGCGCCAGCAGCTTTCGACAGGGGGACGACAATGAGCAGTTCTTC.

This clonotype was seen a few times. The chain couples TRBV6-6 to TRBJ2-5; 8 nucleotides match TRBD1. Germline assignment: CDR1 MNHNY and CDR2 SVGAGI (reference sequence). The CDR3 sequence is 17 residues long. Trimming took 6 bases from V and 4 from J; bases not matched to a gene: 16. CDR3: CASRQGGRFKDGETQYF. CDR3 bases: TGTGCCAGCAGACAGGGGGGAAGGTTTAAGGATGGAGAGACCCAGTACTTC.

The gene calls are TRBV28 and TRBJ2-7, with 7 bases aligning to TRBD1. With 2 bases clipped from V and 5 bases from J, the junction kept 6 bases outside the gene matches. The CDR3 is 14 residues long. CDR1 and CDR2 from the germline V gene are MDHEN and SYDVKM. The CDR3 is CASSLAQGPHEQYF. CDR3 DNA: TGTGCCAGCAGTTTAGCACAGGGGCCCCACGAGCAGTACTTC.

This clonotype was observed at least ten times. The chain combines TRBV28 with TRBJ1-1; D uncertain. Trimming left V 2 bases short and J 3 bases short, with 13 bases between. This CDR3 contains 15 residues. Germline loops: CDR1 MDHEN, CDR2 SYDVKM. CDR3 residues: CASSLIPPTDTEAFF. The CDR3 DNA reads as TGTGCCAGCAGTTTAATACCCCCGACGGACACTGAAGCTTTCTTT.

Only a few counts were recorded for this clonotype. V is TRBV9 and J is TRBJ2-1; D uncertain. The germline V and J ends were trimmed by 0 bases and 10 bases, with 11 bases remaining between them. Per germline, CDR1 SGDLS and CDR2 YYNGEE. The CDR3 sequence is 13 residues long. The CDR3 spells CASSVGPLTEQFF. The CDR3 DNA reads TGTGCCAGCAGCGTAGGGCCCCTTACGGAGCAGTTCTTC.

This clonotype was observed many times. The chain employs TRBV12-3 or TRBV12-4 and TRBJ2-1; D perhaps matches TRBD1 (6 bases). CDR3 size: 15 residues. V was clipped by 5 bases and J by 0 bases, with 11 bases between them. The CDR3: CASSRQVLSYNEQFF. CDR3 bases: TGTGCCAGCAGTCGACAGGTCCTCTCCTACAATGAGCAGTTCTTC.